The rows below give T cell receptor beta chains drawn from one sample of a study of identifying expanded T cells in peripheral blood. Method: immunoSEQ multiplex PCR; TCRdb's copy keeps in-frame clones and lacks some. The sample has 100,000 to 150,000 clones, about 80% seen once. The sample comprised blood. These receptors originate from a person aged 18 to 70 in good health. Both conserved end residues are part of each CDR3. D genes are given only for firm matches. Size tells how often a clone was seen (once, few, many) or the class of an expanded clone, and some rows leave it out.

cdr3_nt: TGTGCCAGCAGCTTTCGTACAGGGGGCACTGAAGCTTTCTTT
cdr3_aa: CASSFRTGGTEAFF
d_call: TRBD1
clone_size: -
j_call: TRBJ1-1
v_call: TRBV7-6

cdr3_nt: TGTGCCAGCAGTTTAGGGGCAGGGGGCTCGAGGGAGCAGTACTTC
cdr3_aa: CASSLGAGGSREQYF
d_call: TRBD1
clone_size: once
j_call: TRBJ2-7
v_call: TRBV27

cdr3_nt: TGTGCCAGCAGCCCGGTTAAGGGGAGCTCTGGAAACACCATATATTTT
cdr3_aa: CASSPVKGSSGNTIYF
d_call: -
clone_size: -
j_call: TRBJ1-3
v_call: TRBV11-2

cdr3_nt: TGTGCCTGGGGGGACCAGCCCCAGCATTTT
cdr3_aa: CAWGDQPQHF
d_call: -
clone_size: few
j_call: TRBJ1-5
v_call: TRBV30

cdr3_nt: TGCGCCAGCAGCCAAGGGTTAGAACTAGCGGCGACCGAGCAGTACTTC
cdr3_aa: CASSQGLELAATEQYF
d_call: TRBD2
clone_size: -
j_call: TRBJ2-7
v_call: TRBV4-3

cdr3_nt: TGTGCCTGGACGGGTACCTTCACTGAAGCTTTCTTT
cdr3_aa: CAWTGTFTEAFF
d_call: -
clone_size: -
j_call: TRBJ1-1
v_call: TRBV30

cdr3_nt: TGTGCCAGCAGTCTAAGGGGGTCCTTTAACTATGGCTACACCTTC
cdr3_aa: CASSLRGSFNYGYTF
d_call: -
clone_size: -
j_call: TRBJ1-2
v_call: TRBV6-5

cdr3_nt: TGTGCCAGCAGCTTGTACAGGGTTTTTTCAAGGCCCCCTTACGAGCAGTACTTC
cdr3_aa: CASSLYRVFSRPPYEQYF
d_call: -
clone_size: -
j_call: TRBJ2-7
v_call: TRBV5-6

cdr3_nt: TGCGCCAGCAGCCAAGACCCCCCGTCGGGTCCCCAAGAGACCCAGTACTTC
cdr3_aa: CASSQDPPSGPQETQYF
d_call: -
clone_size: -
j_call: TRBJ2-5
v_call: TRBV4-3

cdr3_nt: TGTGCCAGCAGCTTGATTCAGGAGCAAGAGACCCAGTACTTC
cdr3_aa: CASSLIQEQETQYF
d_call: -
clone_size: few
j_call: TRBJ2-5
v_call: TRBV5-6

cdr3_nt: TGCGCCAGCAGCCCGACCGTACAGCGAGAACTGTTTTTT
cdr3_aa: CASSPTVQRELFF
d_call: -
clone_size: -
j_call: TRBJ1-4
v_call: TRBV4-3

cdr3_nt: TGTGCCAGCAGCGCTCTACGGGCCTATAATTCACCCCTCCACTTT
cdr3_aa: CASSALRAYNSPLHF
d_call: -
clone_size: -
j_call: TRBJ1-6
v_call: TRBV14

cdr3_nt: TGTGCCAGTAGTATTGAGGGGTCCTCTGGAAACACCATATATTTT
cdr3_aa: CASSIEGSSGNTIYF
d_call: -
clone_size: -
j_call: TRBJ1-3
v_call: TRBV19

cdr3_nt: TGTGCCAGCAGCCCCAACAGATACACTGAAGCTTTCTTT
cdr3_aa: CASSPNRYTEAFF
d_call: -
clone_size: -
j_call: TRBJ1-1
v_call: TRBV7-9

cdr3_nt: TGTGCCATTCACGCGACCGGGGAGCTGTTTTTT
cdr3_aa: CAIHATGELFF
d_call: -
clone_size: -
j_call: TRBJ2-2
v_call: TRBV10-3

cdr3_nt: TGTGCCACCAGCCCGGGACAGGGGGCTGAGACCCAGTACTTC
cdr3_aa: CATSPGQGAETQYF
d_call: TRBD1
clone_size: few
j_call: TRBJ2-5
v_call: TRBV15

cdr3_nt: TGCGCCAGCAGCCGGGACAGTACCTACGAGCAGTACTTC
cdr3_aa: CASSRDSTYEQYF
d_call: TRBD1
clone_size: -
j_call: TRBJ2-7
v_call: TRBV5-1

cdr3_nt: TGTGCCTCCTCGACAGATAGCACAGATACGCAGTATTTT
cdr3_aa: CASSTDSTDTQYF
d_call: -
clone_size: -
j_call: TRBJ2-3
v_call: TRBV30

cdr3_nt: TGTGCCAGCAGCTCGCGACAGGATTCCTACGAGCAGTACTTC
cdr3_aa: CASSSRQDSYEQYF
d_call: -
clone_size: -
j_call: TRBJ2-7
v_call: TRBV7-2

cdr3_nt: TGTGCCAGCAGCTTGGGTACTAACTATGGCTACACCTTC
cdr3_aa: CASSLGTNYGYTF
d_call: -
clone_size: few
j_call: TRBJ1-2
v_call: TRBV5-6

cdr3_nt: TGTGCCAGCAGCTTATACCTAGCGGGGTCCACCTACAATGAGCAGTTCTTC
cdr3_aa: CASSLYLAGSTYNEQFF
d_call: TRBD2
clone_size: -
j_call: TRBJ2-1
v_call: TRBV7-8

cdr3_nt: TGCGCCAGCAGCCCCCGGACAGGAGGGGACATTCAGTACTTC
cdr3_aa: CASSPRTGGDIQYF
d_call: -
clone_size: -
j_call: TRBJ2-4
v_call: TRBV4-3

cdr3_nt: TGTGCCAGTACCATCCCAGGAGATTATAGCAATCAGCCCCAGCATTTT
cdr3_aa: CASTIPGDYSNQPQHF
d_call: -
clone_size: -
j_call: TRBJ1-5
v_call: TRBV19

cdr3_nt: TGTGCCAGCAGTCGCCGGGCCCTCGTCGGGAACACTGAAGCTTTCTTT
cdr3_aa: CASSRRALVGNTEAFF
d_call: -
clone_size: -
j_call: TRBJ1-1
v_call: TRBV27

cdr3_nt: TGTGCCAGTAGTATTTCTTTCTCGGGAACCGGGGAGCTGTTTTTT
cdr3_aa: CASSISFSGTGELFF
d_call: -
clone_size: -
j_call: TRBJ2-2
v_call: TRBV19

cdr3_nt: TGTGCCAGCAGCATGCCGGGACAGAGTAACACCGGGGAGCTGTTTTTT
cdr3_aa: CASSMPGQSNTGELFF
d_call: TRBD1
clone_size: -
j_call: TRBJ2-2
v_call: TRBV5-6

cdr3_nt: TGTGCCAGCACATACGGGACCGAAGCTTTCTTT
cdr3_aa: CASTYGTEAFF
d_call: -
clone_size: -
j_call: TRBJ1-1
v_call: TRBV2

cdr3_nt: TGTGCCAGCAGTACGGGACAGGGGGCCTCCTACGAGCAGTACTTC
cdr3_aa: CASSTGQGASYEQYF
d_call: TRBD1
clone_size: -
j_call: TRBJ2-7
v_call: TRBV6-5

cdr3_nt: TGTGCCAGCAGCCGCCTGCTGGGGGCGTCGAATGGCTACACCTTC
cdr3_aa: CASSRLLGASNGYTF
d_call: -
clone_size: once
j_call: TRBJ1-2
v_call: TRBV7-2

cdr3_nt: TGCGCGCACGCCTCGGGGAGAACGGGACAGGGGTACGAGCAGTACTTC
cdr3_aa: CAHASGRTGQGYEQYF
d_call: TRBD1
clone_size: -
j_call: TRBJ2-7
v_call: TRBV10-1

cdr3_nt: TGCGCCAGCAGTGGAGATTGGGGACAGAAGGGAATAGCTGGGGCCAACGTCCTGACTTTC
cdr3_aa: CASSGDWGQKGIAGANVLTF
d_call: TRBD1
clone_size: -
j_call: TRBJ2-6
v_call: TRBV10-2

cdr3_nt: TGCGCCAGCAGCCAAGAATTCGGGGACAGGTCCTACGAGCAGTACTTC
cdr3_aa: CASSQEFGDRSYEQYF
d_call: TRBD1
clone_size: -
j_call: TRBJ2-7
v_call: TRBV4-3

cdr3_nt: TGTGCCAGCAGTTCTCAGGGTACTCGGTACACCTTC
cdr3_aa: CASSSQGTRYTF
d_call: -
clone_size: -
j_call: TRBJ1-2
v_call: TRBV25-1

cdr3_nt: TGTGCCAGCAGTTACGGCGCTGAAGCTTTCTTT
cdr3_aa: CASSYGAEAFF
d_call: -
clone_size: -
j_call: TRBJ1-1
v_call: TRBV6-6

cdr3_nt: TGTGCCAGCAGCCAGGTGGGGGGTTCCTACGAGCAGTACTTC
cdr3_aa: CASSQVGGSYEQYF
d_call: -
clone_size: -
j_call: TRBJ2-7
v_call: TRBV11-2

cdr3_nt: TGTGCCAGCAGCTCCCTCTATGGCTACACCTTC
cdr3_aa: CASSSLYGYTF
d_call: -
clone_size: -
j_call: TRBJ1-2
v_call: TRBV9

cdr3_nt: TGCGCCAGCAGCTTTGACTCCCCCTACGAGCAGTACTTC
cdr3_aa: CASSFDSPYEQYF
d_call: -
clone_size: -
j_call: TRBJ2-7
v_call: TRBV5-1

cdr3_nt: TGTGCCAGCACTTCCCCGAGACATCCTAATCAGCCCCAGCATTTT
cdr3_aa: CASTSPRHPNQPQHF
d_call: -
clone_size: -
j_call: TRBJ1-5
v_call: TRBV28

cdr3_nt: TGTGCCAGCAGTGACTCGACTAGCGGGGGGGCAAACATTCAGTACTTC
cdr3_aa: CASSDSTSGGANIQYF
d_call: TRBD2
clone_size: -
j_call: TRBJ2-4
v_call: TRBV6-4